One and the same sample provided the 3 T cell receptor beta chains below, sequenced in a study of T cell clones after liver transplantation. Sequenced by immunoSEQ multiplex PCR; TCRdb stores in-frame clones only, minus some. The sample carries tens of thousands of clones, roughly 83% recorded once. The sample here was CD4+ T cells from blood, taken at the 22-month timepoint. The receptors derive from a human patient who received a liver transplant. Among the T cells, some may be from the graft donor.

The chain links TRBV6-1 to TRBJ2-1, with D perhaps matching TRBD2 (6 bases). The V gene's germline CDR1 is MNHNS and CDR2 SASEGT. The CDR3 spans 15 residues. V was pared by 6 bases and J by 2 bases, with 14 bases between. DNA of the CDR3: TGTGCCAGCAGACTTCCGGGACTTACCTACAATGAGCAGTTCTTC. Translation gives CASRLPGLTYNEQFF.

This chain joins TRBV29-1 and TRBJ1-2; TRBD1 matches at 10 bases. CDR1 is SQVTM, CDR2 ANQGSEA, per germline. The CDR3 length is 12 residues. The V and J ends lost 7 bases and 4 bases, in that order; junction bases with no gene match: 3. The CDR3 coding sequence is TGCAGCGCCGGGGACAGGGGCTATGGCTACACCTTC. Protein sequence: CSAGDRGYGYTF.

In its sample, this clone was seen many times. The DNA of the CDR3 is TGTGCCAGCAGCTTAGACGTAAGAGGTAGCTCACCCCTCCACTTT. Translated, it gives CASSLDVRGSSPLHF. This chain links TRBV7-6 with TRBJ1-6; D call uncertain. CDR3 length: 15 amino acids. V was clipped by 1 base and J by 10 bases, with 14 bases between them. Germline V CDR1 and CDR2: SGHVS, FNYEAQ.